These T cell receptor beta chains were read from a single sample in a study of blood T cells in healthy people across ages. TCRdb passed the 5' RACE reads through MiXCR, listing each CDR3 protein once. The sample has about 760,000 distinct CDR3 sequences; just over 55% are singletons. The sample comprised blood. The receptors derive from a man aged 35 to 55 in good health. The conserved cysteine and the conserved F or W are not part of the CDR3 here. The D gene is left open where the match is weak. Clone sizes are given selectively: once, few, many, or a class where the clone is expanded.

v_gene	abundance	d_gene	CDR3aa
TRBV28	-	-	ASTTQHYGYT
TRBV5-5	once	-	ASSFGDSRSNQPQH
TRBV24-1	few	-	ATATAWDGQEQY
TRBV5-5	-	TRBD2	ASGTSGAIGEQF
TRBV5-1	once	-	ASSLSPGPSSYEQY
TRBV11-2	-	TRBD2	ASSFGLAGSGGETQY
TRBV9	few	-	ASSVATSSGEQF
TRBV20-1	-	-	SAREQSSYNEQF
TRBV30	-	TRBD2	AWRGLAGVNEQF
TRBV5-1	-	TRBD1	ASSLKDRAYEQY
TRBV24-1	-	-	ATSGPLGETQY
TRBV29-1	-	TRBD2	SVELAGGYLDEQF
TRBV10-3	-	-	AISEYEDTGELF
TRBV10-3	-	TRBD1	AISDFGDRGNYGYT
TRBV20-1	once	-	SARDLWGVGGETQY
TRBV6-1	-	-	ASSEGLRDTGF
TRBV5-1	-	TRBD1	ASSRALDRVRDTQY
TRBV28	few	-	ASSLWSLADYNEQF
TRBV4-2	-	-	ASSQGITGYNSPLH
TRBV7-2	-	TRBD2	ASKTSADQETQY
TRBV7-2	-	TRBD2	ASRGLATTGVLF
TRBV6-1	once	-	ASSPLGSAPLRGQPQH
TRBV28	once	TRBD1	ASRIKGTGGEGYT
TRBV5-1	-	-	ASSSQVDTEAF
TRBV6-1	-	-	ASSTGSKGRSDTGELF
TRBV7-2	few	-	ASSLRGGRVQPQH
TRBV5-1	-	-	ASSVTGSGDEQY
TRBV7-2	-	TRBD2	ASSPPSGTSAEQY
TRBV6-1	-	-	ASIYGSTDTQY
TRBV5-1	-	TRBD1	ASSFGTDRNQPQH
TRBV19	-	-	AGSIRRRIRNTEAF
TRBV7-2	few	-	ASSLAGGSGANVLT
TRBV6-5	-	TRBD2	ASSRDYTHNEQY
TRBV12-3/TRBV12-4	-	-	ASSRGGSYYGYT
TRBV10-2	-	TRBD2	ASSDIAGGIYEQY
TRBV7-9	once	TRBD1	ASSLDPGQGYQETQY
TRBV20-1	-	TRBD2	SASPLAGASLYEQY
TRBV6-6	-	-	ASREGSSDADTQY
TRBV4-3	-	-	ASSQDDGGGTGELF
TRBV29-1	-	-	SVEGTTSLYGYT
TRBV9	few	-	ASSARIFDEQY
TRBV11-2	few	-	ASSPPGRVGANVLT
TRBV5-8	few	-	ASSLSLRAGEEQY
TRBV5-1	few	-	ARPVGPPF
TRBV29-1	few	-	SVRGDVGSPQH
TRBV28	-	-	ASRPNPGPGTGTLRDQETQY
TRBV28	many	TRBD1	ASRLRSRDRSYGYT
TRBV24-1	once	TRBD1	ATSDQGADGYT
TRBV13	-	-	ASSQIGIGGHSYEQY
TRBV9	-	-	ASSVEGNYNEQY
TRBV27	few	-	ASKKAGNTEAF